The 3 T cell receptor beta chains listed next were all sequenced from one sample in a study of OX40 agonist ivuxolimab in advanced cancers. This table comes from immunoSEQ multiplex PCR, and its TCRdb copy is limited to in-frame clones, with some not included. The sample records about 50,000 clones, about 92% being singletons. Sequences were derived from CD4+ or CD8+ T cells sorted from blood, sampled in a trial of the OX40 agonist ivuxolimab. Every receptor here comes from an adult with an advanced solid tumor such as melanoma, head and neck, liver or kidney cancer.

The chain employs TRBV13 and TRBJ2-5; 8 positions agree with TRBD1. The V segment lost 0 bases and the J segment 4 bases; nucleotides outside the gene matches: 7. This CDR3 has 16 amino acids. Germline V CDR1 and CDR2: PRHDT, FYEKMQ (reference sequence). Here the CDR3 DNA reads TGTGCCAGCAGCTTAGGCGAAGGGACAGGAAGAGAGACCCAGTACTTC. This encodes CASSLGEGTGRETQYF. Using reference TRBV13 and TRBJ2-5 for the parts outside the CDR3, the full variable domain is AAGVIQSPRHLIKEKRETATLKCYPIPRHDTVYWYQQGPGQDPQFLISFYEKMQSDKGSIPDRFSAQQFSDYHSELNMSSLELGDSALYFCASSLGEGTGRETQYFGPGTRLLVL.

V usage is TRBV7-6 and J usage is TRBJ1-4; a weak D match, TRBD1 (5 bases). Trimming removed 1 base at V and 0 bases at J, with 12 bases between. This CDR3 spans 17 amino acids. Germline assignment: CDR1 SGHVS and CDR2 FNYEAQ. The CDR3 DNA sequence: TGTGCCAGCAGCTTAGGGCGGGGCTTTGCAACTAATGAAAAACTGTTTTTT. Translated: CASSLGRGFATNEKLFF.

J is TRBJ1-5 and V is TRBV6-5, with a tentative D call TRBD1 (5 bases). CDR1 is MNHEY, CDR2 SVGAGI, per germline. Trimming took off 7 bases at V and 5 bases at J, with 12 bases between the two ends. CDR3 length: 13 amino acids. CDR3 in amino acids: CASTDVGDQPQHF. The CDR3, as DNA: TGTGCCAGCACCGACGTAGGGGATCAGCCCCAGCATTTT.